Listed below are T cell receptor beta chains from one sample, sequenced in a study of shared clonotypes between healthy human individuals. The protocol was immunoSEQ multiplex PCR, while the TCRdb copy is restricted to in-frame clones and leaves out a portion. The table shows roughly 1,800,000 clones, with about 95% occurring only once. Sequences were obtained from naive CD8+ T cells sorted from blood. Every receptor here comes from a young man in good health. Both conserved end residues are part of each CDR3. D genes are given only for firm matches. Size tells how often a clone was seen (once, few, many) or the class of an expanded clone, and some rows leave it out.

J gene	clone size	D gene	CDR3 length	V gene	CDR3 DNA	CDR3 protein
TRBJ2-7	-	-	14	TRBV6-6	TGTGCCAGCAGTTACGGGGGAACTTCCTACGAGCAGTACTTC	CASSYGGTSYEQYF
TRBJ1-3	-	-	18	TRBV4-1	TGCGCCAGCAGCCAAGCAGGTCGGCAGGGAGATTCTGGAAACACCATATATTTT	CASSQAGRQGDSGNTIYF
TRBJ1-2	once	-	14	TRBV5-1	TGCGCCAGCAGCTTGGGAACCCTAAACTATGGCTACACCTTC	CASSLGTLNYGYTF
TRBJ2-7	-	TRBD1	13	TRBV30	TGTGCCTGGAATCCAGGGGGCGGGTACGAGCAGTACTTC	CAWNPGGGYEQYF
TRBJ1-2	few	-	13	TRBV4-3	TGCGCCAGCAGCTTTGGGGCTAACTATGGCTACACCTTC	CASSFGANYGYTF
TRBJ1-3	-	-	16	TRBV5-1	TGCGCCAGCAGCTTGGAACCACCGAGCTCTGGAAACACCATATATTTT	CASSLEPPSSGNTIYF
TRBJ2-7	-	TRBD1	13	TRBV9	TGTGCCAGCAGCCTTGGACAGGGCTACGAGCAGTACTTC	CASSLGQGYEQYF
TRBJ1-1	-	TRBD1	16	TRBV19	TGTGCCAGTAGTCAAGCGTGGGGACAGGGAAAGGCTGAAGCTTTCTTT	CASSQAWGQGKAEAFF
TRBJ2-5	-	TRBD1	15	TRBV5-4	TGTGCCAGCAGCTCCCGGGACAGGGGGCTTGAGACCCAGTACTTC	CASSSRDRGLETQYF
TRBJ2-7	-	-	14	TRBV28	TGTGCCAGCAGTTATCCCCGGGGGCGTAGGGAGCAGTACTTC	CASSYPRGRREQYF
TRBJ2-7	-	TRBD2	15	TRBV27	TGTGCCAGCAGTTCGGGGGGAGAGAGCTCCTACGAGCAGTACTTC	CASSSGGESSYEQYF
TRBJ1-2	-	-	14	TRBV2	TGTGCCAGCAGTGACGAGGGCTCAAACTATGGCTACACCTTC	CASSDEGSNYGYTF
TRBJ2-7	-	TRBD2	13	TRBV28	TGTGCCAGCAGCCCCGGGGGGGCCTACGAGCAGTACTTC	CASSPGGAYEQYF
TRBJ2-1	-	TRBD2	14	TRBV2	TGTGCCAGCGGTCCGAGGCTAGCGGGGGATGAGCAGTTCTTC	CASGPRLAGDEQFF
TRBJ1-6	-	TRBD1	14	TRBV27	TGTGCCAGCAGTTCAGGACAGGGAAATTCACCCCTCCACTTT	CASSSGQGNSPLHF
TRBJ2-1	-	-	16	TRBV10-3	TGTGCCATCAGTGAGTCAGAGGGGCTAAAGTACAATGAGCAGTTCTTC	CAISESEGLKYNEQFF
TRBJ2-2	-	-	16	TRBV6-5	TGTGCCAGCAGTTACTCGTGGGGAGTCGGGACCGGGGAGCTGTTTTTT	CASSYSWGVGTGELFF
TRBJ1-2	-	-	15	TRBV6-1	TGTGCCAGCAGTGAATCGGGCCAGGGAATCTATGGCTACACCTTC	CASSESGQGIYGYTF
TRBJ2-2	-	-	12	TRBV11-3	TGTGCCAGCAGCTTAGGTCCCGGGGAGCTGTTTTTT	CASSLGPGELFF
TRBJ1-1	-	-	12	TRBV2	TGTGCCAGCAGTGACCTGAACACTGAAGCTTTCTTT	CASSDLNTEAFF
TRBJ2-3	-	-	17	TRBV19	TGTGCCAGTAGTCCCACCCCCTTGGTCTCACCGGGGGATACGCAGTATTTT	CASSPTPLVSPGDTQYF
TRBJ2-3	-	TRBD1	16	TRBV4-3	TGCGCCAGCAGCCAAGTAACGACAGGGTTCGCAGATACGCAGTATTTT	CASSQVTTGFADTQYF
TRBJ1-1	-	-	13	TRBV15	TGTGCCACCAGCAGAGTCCCTAACACTGAAGCTTTCTTT	CATSRVPNTEAFF
TRBJ1-4	-	TRBD1	18	TRBV12-5	TGTGCTAGTGGTTTGGTCACGGGACAGGGAAGGACTAATGAAAAACTGTTTTTT	CASGLVTGQGRTNEKLFF
TRBJ2-2	once	TRBD1	16	TRBV5-5	TGTGCCAGCAGCTCAGGACAGGGGGAAGTCACCGGGGAGCTGTTTTTT	CASSSGQGEVTGELFF